This TCR beta chain is drawn from a study of blood T cells in healthy people across ages. Notes on the study in general: Those diversity estimates obtained from one million T cells were thought to be underestimates.

V lost 3 bases, J lost 3 bases, and 11 bases lay in between. CDR1 and CDR2 (germline): LGHDT, YNNKEL (reference sequence). The CDR3 spans 14 residues. The use of a sample-barcoded 5' primer and a J-beta primer mix characterized a second PCR of roughly 6 to 11 cycles. In TCRdb, the 5' RACE reads were re-called with MiXCR into one record per CDR3 protein. Of some 940,000 distinct CDR3 sequences listed, almost 30% are singletons. On this clonotype itself: Its cognate antigen is unknown.

The same data also contributed to another study, on T cells of mothers and their children. This second study notes: Sequencing returned over 8 million TCR beta CDR3 reads per mother and 2.5 million to 3 million per child.

Sequences were obtained from blood. The chain recombines TRBV3-1 with TRBJ1-2, with TRBD1 as a possible D gene (5 bases). The source is a middle-aged woman in good health. The CDR3 loop is CASSHTDRHYGYTF. For the CDR3, the DNA is TGTGCCAGCAGCCACACCGACAGACACTATGGCTACACCTTC.